This is a list of T cell receptor beta chains from one sample in a study of T cell responses to AZD1222 COVID-19 vaccine. The table came from immunoSEQ multiplex PCR; TCRdb's copy has only in-frame clones and leaves some out. The sample lists some 150,000 clones; less than 90% were seen once. The sample here was peripheral blood, taken on day 0 of AZD1222 vaccination. The source of these receptors is an adult in good health. CDR3s include the opening cysteine and the closing phenylalanine or tryptophan. The order of the fields is J gene, V gene, CDR3 protein.

>TRBJ2-1|TRBV10-3
CAIQGAGSSGGIYYNEQFF
>TRBJ2-1|TRBV27
CASSLAGTGRNEQFF
>TRBJ2-5|TRBV24-1
CATSDPGLELETQYF
>TRBJ2-5|TRBV28
CASSLLGIAGQETQYF
>TRBJ1-6|TRBV4-2
CASSQDLGSAYNSPLHF
>TRBJ1-2|TRBV5-8
CASSFSTNYGYTF
>TRBJ2-7|TRBV3-1/TRBV3-2
CASSPNEPGLAGKYEQYF
>TRBJ1-4|TRBV5-1
CASSLGPRTGPKEKLFF
>TRBJ1-4|TRBV19
CASSMNTGTNEKLFF
>TRBJ1-3|TRBV9
CASSVGNSGNTIYF
>TRBJ2-5|TRBV27
CASSLFPGQGAQYF
>TRBJ1-2|TRBV15
CATSRGFGKDYTF
>TRBJ2-1|TRBV20-1
CSASPLAGVYNEQFF
>TRBJ1-1|TRBV19
CASSIGGLNTEAFF
>TRBJ1-2|TRBV28
CASRGDRTDLHLYTF
>TRBJ1-6|TRBV3-1/TRBV3-2
CASSPDLANSPLHF
>TRBJ1-3|TRBV7-3
CASSLNPGQGIYF
>TRBJ1-2|TRBV28
CASSLPGQGNYGYTF
>TRBJ2-5|TRBV3-1/TRBV3-2
CASSQRMGMGTQYF
>TRBJ2-3|TRBV11-2
CASSYEDTQYF
>TRBJ2-2|TRBV10-3
CAISEVTNTGELFF
>TRBJ1-6|TRBV15
CATSRDSTSYNSPLHF
>TRBJ2-7|TRBV28
CASSSTYEQYF
>TRBJ1-1|TRBV19
CASSPKGQKNTEAFF
>TRBJ1-1|TRBV30
CAWTALETGGSPEAFF
>TRBJ1-5|TRBV3-1/TRBV3-2
CASSPSTWGQPQHF
>TRBJ2-1|TRBV30
CAWSVSGRADEQFF
>TRBJ2-2|TRBV18
CASSPGTPNTGELFF
>TRBJ1-5|TRBV18
CASSLQGASNQPQHF
>TRBJ1-6|TRBV30
CAWSQGQAPTPLHF
>TRBJ2-2|TRBV10-1
CASSDKRQGNTGELFF
>TRBJ2-2|TRBV30
CAWGIDAAGELFF
>TRBJ1-1|TRBV19
CASTNVNTEAFF
>TRBJ1-6|TRBV28
CASSTPGQGNSPLHF
>TRBJ2-7|TRBV28
CASRSQPVGGLEQYF
>TRBJ1-2|TRBV4-2
CASSQETWQGGYTF
>TRBJ1-5|TRBV2
CASTKGTRVGNQPQHF
>TRBJ2-1|TRBV15
CATSRPPSGGYNEQFF
>TRBJ1-1|TRBV4-3
CASSQDWSRNTEAFF
>TRBJ1-5|TRBV18
CASSPDRGLNQPQHF
>TRBJ2-4|TRBV6-5
CASSYSPEGDIQYF
>TRBJ1-4|TRBV15
CATNSGGQGEKLFF
>TRBJ2-7|TRBV5-6
CASSLVALAGVEQYF
>TRBJ1-1|TRBV6-5
CASRKGQGNTEAFF
>TRBJ2-7|TRBV9
CASSVEDVGTEQYF
>TRBJ2-7|TRBV7-2
CASSLVTGQGSYEQYF
>TRBJ2-5|TRBV5-8
CASSLLQGVGETQYF
>TRBJ2-7|TRBV4-2
CASSVSGLAGGISSEQYF
>TRBJ1-1|TRBV5-4
CASSWGDSRNTEAFF